This T cell receptor (delta chain) was found in a study of γδ T cells in repeated Plasmodium falciparum infection. Study background: Malaria-naive adults were infected with P. falciparum NF54 four times over roughly 620 days. Some Malian samples span acute malaria episodes; others come from no-transmission periods.

Study-level results: The Malian cohort came from a small rural village of predominantly one ethnic group.

Sequencing covered both gamma and delta TCR chains per sample. TCRdb re-processed the multiplex PCR reads using CATT. Among around 86,000 delta-chain clones listed, over 1.3% were seen once. In germline, CDR1 is TSWWSYY, CDR2 QGS. CDR3 size: 21 residues. The V and J ends lost 0 bases and 7 bases respectively, with 33 bases between them. Vgamma9/Vdelta2+ and Vdelta2-negative gammadelta T cells were flow-sorted from PBMC for bulk sequencing. This clone was observed a handful of times. What it recognizes is unknown. The TCRdb protein, from a much larger clone, departs from this DNA's translation at residue 17, likely by read error; the protein shown derives from the DNA.

This receptor was identified in a pool of human donors (malaria-infected and uninfected, not separated). Sequenced material: gamma-delta T cells from blood. This rearrangement joins TRDV1 to TRDJ1; possible D gene TRDD3, 7 bases. TCRdb carries no J gene annotation; the J gene was assigned here by matching the DNA with germline. CDR3 nucleotide sequence: TGTGCTCTTGGGGAACTACTCCTACGTGGCTCTGGGGGCCTCTCCCCCCGTAAACTCATCTTT. Protein sequence: CALGELLLRGSGGLSPRKLIF.